This T cell receptor beta chain was recorded in a study of shared clonotypes between healthy human individuals. Only in-frame clones appear in the TCRdb table, and some are missing; sequencing was by immunoSEQ multiplex PCR. The sample consists of about 2 million clones, around 95% of them appearing once. A CD45RA-negative memory subset and a CD45RA+ naive subset were separated from the CD4+ cells. Germline V gene lookup returns CDR1 MNHEY and CDR2 SMNVEV (reference sequence). The CDR3 runs to 15 residues. V was clipped by 9 bases and J by 2 bases, with 17 bases between them. Sequencing was done on a sample of naive CD4+ T cells sorted from blood. Regarding subset: CD45RA+ positively selected. The source of this sequence is a man aged 18 to 30 in good health. The chain uses TRBV27 and TRBJ1-5; TRBD1 might be the D (5 bases). The CDR3 region has the DNA TGTGCCAGTAGGGCACAGTTGGGGGGCAATCAGCCCCAGCATTTT. Translating gives CASRAQLGGNQPQHF.